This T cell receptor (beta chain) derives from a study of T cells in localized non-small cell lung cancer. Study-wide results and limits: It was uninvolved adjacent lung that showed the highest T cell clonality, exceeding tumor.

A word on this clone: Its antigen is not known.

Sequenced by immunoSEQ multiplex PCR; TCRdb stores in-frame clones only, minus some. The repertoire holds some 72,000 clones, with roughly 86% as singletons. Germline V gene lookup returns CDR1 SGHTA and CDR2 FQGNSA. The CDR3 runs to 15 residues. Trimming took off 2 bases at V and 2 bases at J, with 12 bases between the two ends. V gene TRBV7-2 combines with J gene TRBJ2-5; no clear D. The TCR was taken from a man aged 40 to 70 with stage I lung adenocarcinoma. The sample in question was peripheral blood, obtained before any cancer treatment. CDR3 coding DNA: TGTGCCAGCAGCTTACTATCACAAGCTCAAGAGACCCAGTACTTC. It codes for CASSLLSQAQETQYF.